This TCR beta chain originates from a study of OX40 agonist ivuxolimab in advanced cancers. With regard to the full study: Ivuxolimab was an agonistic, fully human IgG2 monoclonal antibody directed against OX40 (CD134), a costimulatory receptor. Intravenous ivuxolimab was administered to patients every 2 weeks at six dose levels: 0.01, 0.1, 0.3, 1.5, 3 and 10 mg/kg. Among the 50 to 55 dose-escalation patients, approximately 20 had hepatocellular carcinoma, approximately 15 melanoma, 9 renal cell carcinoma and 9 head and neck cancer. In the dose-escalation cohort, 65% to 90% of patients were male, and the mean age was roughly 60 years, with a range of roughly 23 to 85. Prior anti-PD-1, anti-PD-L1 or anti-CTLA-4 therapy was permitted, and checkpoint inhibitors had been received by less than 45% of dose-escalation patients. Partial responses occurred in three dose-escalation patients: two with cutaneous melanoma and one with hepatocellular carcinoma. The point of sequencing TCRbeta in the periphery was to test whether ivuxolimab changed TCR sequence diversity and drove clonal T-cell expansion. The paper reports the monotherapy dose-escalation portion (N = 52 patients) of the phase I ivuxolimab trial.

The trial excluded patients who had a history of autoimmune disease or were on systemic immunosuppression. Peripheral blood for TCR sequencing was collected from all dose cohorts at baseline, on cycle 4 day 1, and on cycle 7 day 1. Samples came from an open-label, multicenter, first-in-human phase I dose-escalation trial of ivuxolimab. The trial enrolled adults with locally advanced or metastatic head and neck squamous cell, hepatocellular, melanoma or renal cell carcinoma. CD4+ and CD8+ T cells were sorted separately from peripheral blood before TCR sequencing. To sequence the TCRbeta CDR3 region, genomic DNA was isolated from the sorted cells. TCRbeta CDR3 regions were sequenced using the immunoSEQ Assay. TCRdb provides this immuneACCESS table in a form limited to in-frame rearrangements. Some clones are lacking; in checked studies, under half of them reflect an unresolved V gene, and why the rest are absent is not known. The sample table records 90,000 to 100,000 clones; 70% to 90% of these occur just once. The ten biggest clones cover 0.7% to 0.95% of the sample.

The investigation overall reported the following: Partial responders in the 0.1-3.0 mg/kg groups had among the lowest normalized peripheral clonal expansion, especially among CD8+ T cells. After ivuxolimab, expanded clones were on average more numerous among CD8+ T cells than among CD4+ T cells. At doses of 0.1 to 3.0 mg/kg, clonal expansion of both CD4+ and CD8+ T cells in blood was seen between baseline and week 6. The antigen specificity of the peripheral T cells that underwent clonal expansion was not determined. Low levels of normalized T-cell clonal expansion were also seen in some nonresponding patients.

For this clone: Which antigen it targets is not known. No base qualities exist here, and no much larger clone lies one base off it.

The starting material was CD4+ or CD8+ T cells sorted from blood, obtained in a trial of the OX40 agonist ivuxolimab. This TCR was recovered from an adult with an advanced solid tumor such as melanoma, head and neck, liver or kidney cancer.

The nucleotide sequence is given as TGTGCCAGCAGCGTAAACGGGCTCTCTGGAAACACCATATATTTT. This sequence encodes CASSVNGLSGNTIYF. The chain links TRBV9 with TRBJ1-3; the D gene is unclear. The CDR3 has 15 amino acids, counting the end cysteine and phenylalanine. Kept here is only the CDR3 DNA, which spans 45 bases and is read in frame from base 1. V is reduced by 1 base and J by 0 bases, leaving a spacing of 8 bases between them. CDR1 and CDR2 are drawn from the germline V gene: SGDLS, YYNGEE.